The 20 T cell receptor beta chains given below trace back to one sample, sequenced in a study of cytotoxic CD8 clonotypes in ibrutinib-treated CLL. Clones were read by immunoSEQ multiplex PCR, and TCRdb kept only the in-frame ones, dropping some. The table includes about 130,000 clones, around 80% detected once. This specimen was PBMCs, taken after 24 months of ibrutinib treatment. The receptors derive from a human donor with chronic lymphocytic leukemia.

This clone was recorded once. CDR3 nucleotides: TGCGCCAGCAGCCAAGCGGGGGGGACAATGAGCACTGAAGCTTTCTTT. It translates to CASSQAGGTMSTEAFF. This chain uses TRBV4-3 with TRBJ1-1, with D possibly TRBD1 on 6 matching bases. CDR1 and CDR2 from the germline V gene are LGHNA and YSLEER. Trimming took 1 base from V and 4 from J, leaving 16 bases between them. The CDR3 length is 16 residues.

The gene calls are TRBV28 and TRBJ1-2, with TRBD1 matching 9 bases. Germline assignment: CDR1 MDHEN and CDR2 SYDVKM. With V trimmed by 3 bases and J by 1 base, 9 bases remained unmatched. The CDR3 is made up of 17 amino acids. The CDR3 spells CASSLLSGTGLNYGYTF. DNA of the CDR3: TGTGCCAGCAGTTTGTTATCGGGGACAGGGCTTAACTATGGCTACACCTTC.

This clone was recorded once. The rearrangement links TRBV6-6 to TRBJ1-5, with 9 bases that match TRBD1. Germline V lookup: CDR1 MNHNY, CDR2 SVGAGI (reference sequence). The CDR3 runs to 14 residues. V was clipped by 6 bases and J by 2 bases; unmatched bases: 2. The CDR3 region is CASSRDRGNQPQHF. The CDR3 nucleotides read TGTGCCAGCAGCAGGGACAGGGGCAATCAGCCCCAGCATTTT.

The V and J genes are TRBV5-4 and TRBJ2-3; D may be TRBD2 (7 bases). The CDR3 extends over 16 amino acids. The V and J ends lost 0 bases and 5 bases respectively, with 16 bases between them. CDR1 and CDR2 (germline): SGHNT, YYREEE (reference sequence). In nucleotides, the CDR3 is TGTGCCAGCAGCTTGGAGCCTAGCGGAGGGGGAGATACGCAGTATTTT. Amino acids: CASSLEPSGGGDTQYF.

The genes are TRBV6-5 and TRBJ1-1; weak D call: TRBD1 (6 bases). Per the germline V gene, CDR1 is MNHEY and CDR2 is SVGAGI. The CDR3 runs 13 residues. V was shortened by 7 bases and J by 4 bases, with 13 bases between the two germline ends. The CDR3 sequence is CASTRQDPTEAFF. For the CDR3, the DNA is TGTGCCAGCACCCGACAGGATCCCACTGAAGCTTTCTTT.

Here the CDR3 reads CASSLADRNLEYF. The CDR3 DNA follows: TGTGCCAGCAGCTTAGCGGACAGGAATCTAGAGTACTTC. V and J are TRBV11-1 and TRBJ2-7; 7 nucleotides line up with TRBD1. Germline CDR1 and CDR2: SGHAT and FQDESV (reference sequence). Trimming at V came to 0 bases and at J to 11 bases, leaving 7 bases not matched to a gene. The CDR3 runs 13 residues.

Only one count was recorded for this clone. The rearrangement links TRBV27 to TRBJ2-3; the D is unclear. Trimming pared 0 bases from V and 1 base from J, leaving 11 bases between. The CDR3 consists of 16 residues. CDR1 MNHEY and CDR2 SMNVEV come from the germline V gene (reference sequence). In DNA, the CDR3 is TGTGCCAGCAGTTTATCGGGGTCGGCGGGCACAGATACGCAGTATTTT. The encoded protein is CASSLSGSAGTDTQYF.

The chain links TRBV29-1 to TRBJ2-2; D gene unclear. The CDR3 loop spans 13 amino acids. The germline V and J ends were trimmed by 4 bases and 0 bases, with 6 bases remaining between them. Looked up from germline, CDR1 is SQVTM and CDR2 is ANQGSEA. The CDR3: CSVGSANTGELFF. CDR3 in DNA: TGCAGCGTTGGCTCCGCGAACACCGGGGAGCTGTTTTTT.

The chain uses TRBV9 and TRBJ1-5, with a weak D call TRBD1 (5 bases). V was pared by 0 bases and J by 4 bases, with 11 bases between. Germline V lookup: CDR1 SGDLS, CDR2 YYNGEE. The CDR3 sequence is 15 residues long. The chain's CDR3 is CASSVGGRNNQPQHF. CDR3 nucleotide sequence: TGTGCCAGCAGCGTAGGGGGCAGGAATAATCAGCCCCAGCATTTT.

The chain carries TRBV30 and TRBJ1-5, with TRBD1 as a possible D gene (5 bases). Germline assignment: CDR1 GTSNPN and CDR2 SVGIG (reference sequence). V lost 5 bases and J 1 base, leaving 9 bases between the germline ends. This CDR3 region has 13 residues. CDR3 sequence: CAWQGGSNQPQHF. CDR3 nucleotides: TGTGCCTGGCAGGGAGGGAGCAATCAGCCCCAGCATTTT.

This clone has more than one count but fewer than ten. The genes are TRBV21-1 and TRBJ1-3; no DNA check was done on the table's D call, TRBD1. TRBV21-1 is an annotated pseudogene. The CDR3 runs to 16 residues. CDR3 region: CASSPWTGGSGNTIYF. The CDR3 DNA reads TGTGCCAGCAGCCCTTGGACAGGGGGCTCTGGAAACACCATATATTTT.

In nucleotides, the CDR3 is TGTGCCAGCAGTTACCCGACAGGGGGCGGATACGGGGAGCTGTTTTTT. Its protein product is CASSYPTGGGYGELFF. The V call is TRBV27, the J call TRBJ2-2; TRBD1 matches 10 bases. The germline V gene encodes CDR1 MNHEY and CDR2 SMNVEV (reference sequence). The J segment lost 7 bases and the V segment lost 4 bases, leaving 9 bases of the junction unmatched. This CDR3 is 16 amino acids long.

The chain couples TRBV7-2 to TRBJ1-2, with a weak D call TRBD1 (5 bases). Trimming took 4 bases from V and 1 from J, leaving 7 bases between them. The CDR3 runs to 13 residues. Germline CDR1 and CDR2: SGHTA and FQGNSA. DNA of the CDR3: TGTGCCAGCAGCTCGACAGATAACTATGGCTACACCTTC. This translates into CASSSTDNYGYTF.

The chain joins TRBV7-2 to TRBJ2-1, with a weak D call TRBD1 (6 bases). Per the germline V gene, CDR1 is SGHTA and CDR2 is FQGNSA. Trimming shortened V by 3 bases and J by 6 bases, and 12 bases separated the two germline ends. The CDR3 runs 14 residues. The CDR3 region is CASSFDPGVNEQFF. CDR3 bases: TGTGCCAGCAGCTTCGACCCAGGGGTCAATGAGCAGTTCTTC.

The chain joins TRBV6-6 to TRBJ2-7; the D call may be TRBD1 or TRBD2 (6 bases each). This CDR3 has 14 amino acids. V shed 8 bases and J shed 6 bases, with 20 bases lying between them. Looked up from germline, CDR1 is MNHNY and CDR2 is SVGAGI (reference sequence). The CDR3 DNA reads as TGTGCCAGCCATACGAATCCGGGGGCGGGCGAGCAGTACTTC. As protein: CASHTNPGAGEQYF.

This chain links TRBV14 with TRBJ2-1; D is undetermined. The V gene lost 1 base and the J gene lost 0 bases, with 13 bases spanning the gap. CDR1 SGHDN and CDR2 FVKESK come from the germline V gene. The CDR3 has 17 amino acids. CDR3 region: CASSQVKVSSSYNEQFF. In DNA, the CDR3 is TGTGCCAGCAGCCAAGTCAAGGTCAGTAGCTCCTACAATGAGCAGTTCTTC.

The chain couples TRBV18 to TRBJ2-2; D is uncertain. The germline CDR1 and CDR2 sequences are KGHSH and LQKENI. The CDR3 runs 16 residues. The V end lost 1 base, the J end lost 5 bases, and 14 bases lay between the germline ends. In nucleotides, the CDR3 is TGTGCCAGCTCACCACGGCGAGGAGTTGAAACCGGGGAGCTGTTTTTT. This sequence encodes CASSPRRGVETGELFF.

This clone was recorded a few times. The chain is built from TRBV6-1 and TRBJ2-3; D not certain. The CDR3 contains 15 residues. Germline loops: CDR1 MNHNS, CDR2 SASEGT. V lost 1 base to trimming and J lost 2 bases, with 10 bases between them. In DNA, the CDR3 is TGTGCCAGCAGTGAAGGAATAGGGCTCACAGATACGCAGTATTTT. Translated, it gives CASSEGIGLTDTQYF.

This rearrangement joins TRBV5-6 to TRBJ1-2; D unresolved. The V end was cut by 5 bases, the J end by 6 bases, with 23 bases between. The germline CDR1 and CDR2 sequences are SGHDT and YYEEEE. This CDR3 spans 16 amino acids. This CDR3 is CASSLLGWERADGYTF. CDR3 in DNA: TGTGCCAGCAGTTTACTTGGTTGGGAGAGGGCTGATGGCTACACCTTC.

CDR3 amino acids: CASSNRLGQIGETQYF. CDR3 bases: TGTGCCAGCAGTAACCGGCTGGGACAGATAGGAGAGACCCAGTACTTC. The V and J genes are TRBV5-4 and TRBJ2-5, with 7 bases that match TRBD1. Germline assignment: CDR1 SGHNT and CDR2 YYREEE (reference sequence). CDR3 length equals 16 residues. The V segment lost 5 bases and the J segment 4 bases; nucleotides outside the gene matches: 14.